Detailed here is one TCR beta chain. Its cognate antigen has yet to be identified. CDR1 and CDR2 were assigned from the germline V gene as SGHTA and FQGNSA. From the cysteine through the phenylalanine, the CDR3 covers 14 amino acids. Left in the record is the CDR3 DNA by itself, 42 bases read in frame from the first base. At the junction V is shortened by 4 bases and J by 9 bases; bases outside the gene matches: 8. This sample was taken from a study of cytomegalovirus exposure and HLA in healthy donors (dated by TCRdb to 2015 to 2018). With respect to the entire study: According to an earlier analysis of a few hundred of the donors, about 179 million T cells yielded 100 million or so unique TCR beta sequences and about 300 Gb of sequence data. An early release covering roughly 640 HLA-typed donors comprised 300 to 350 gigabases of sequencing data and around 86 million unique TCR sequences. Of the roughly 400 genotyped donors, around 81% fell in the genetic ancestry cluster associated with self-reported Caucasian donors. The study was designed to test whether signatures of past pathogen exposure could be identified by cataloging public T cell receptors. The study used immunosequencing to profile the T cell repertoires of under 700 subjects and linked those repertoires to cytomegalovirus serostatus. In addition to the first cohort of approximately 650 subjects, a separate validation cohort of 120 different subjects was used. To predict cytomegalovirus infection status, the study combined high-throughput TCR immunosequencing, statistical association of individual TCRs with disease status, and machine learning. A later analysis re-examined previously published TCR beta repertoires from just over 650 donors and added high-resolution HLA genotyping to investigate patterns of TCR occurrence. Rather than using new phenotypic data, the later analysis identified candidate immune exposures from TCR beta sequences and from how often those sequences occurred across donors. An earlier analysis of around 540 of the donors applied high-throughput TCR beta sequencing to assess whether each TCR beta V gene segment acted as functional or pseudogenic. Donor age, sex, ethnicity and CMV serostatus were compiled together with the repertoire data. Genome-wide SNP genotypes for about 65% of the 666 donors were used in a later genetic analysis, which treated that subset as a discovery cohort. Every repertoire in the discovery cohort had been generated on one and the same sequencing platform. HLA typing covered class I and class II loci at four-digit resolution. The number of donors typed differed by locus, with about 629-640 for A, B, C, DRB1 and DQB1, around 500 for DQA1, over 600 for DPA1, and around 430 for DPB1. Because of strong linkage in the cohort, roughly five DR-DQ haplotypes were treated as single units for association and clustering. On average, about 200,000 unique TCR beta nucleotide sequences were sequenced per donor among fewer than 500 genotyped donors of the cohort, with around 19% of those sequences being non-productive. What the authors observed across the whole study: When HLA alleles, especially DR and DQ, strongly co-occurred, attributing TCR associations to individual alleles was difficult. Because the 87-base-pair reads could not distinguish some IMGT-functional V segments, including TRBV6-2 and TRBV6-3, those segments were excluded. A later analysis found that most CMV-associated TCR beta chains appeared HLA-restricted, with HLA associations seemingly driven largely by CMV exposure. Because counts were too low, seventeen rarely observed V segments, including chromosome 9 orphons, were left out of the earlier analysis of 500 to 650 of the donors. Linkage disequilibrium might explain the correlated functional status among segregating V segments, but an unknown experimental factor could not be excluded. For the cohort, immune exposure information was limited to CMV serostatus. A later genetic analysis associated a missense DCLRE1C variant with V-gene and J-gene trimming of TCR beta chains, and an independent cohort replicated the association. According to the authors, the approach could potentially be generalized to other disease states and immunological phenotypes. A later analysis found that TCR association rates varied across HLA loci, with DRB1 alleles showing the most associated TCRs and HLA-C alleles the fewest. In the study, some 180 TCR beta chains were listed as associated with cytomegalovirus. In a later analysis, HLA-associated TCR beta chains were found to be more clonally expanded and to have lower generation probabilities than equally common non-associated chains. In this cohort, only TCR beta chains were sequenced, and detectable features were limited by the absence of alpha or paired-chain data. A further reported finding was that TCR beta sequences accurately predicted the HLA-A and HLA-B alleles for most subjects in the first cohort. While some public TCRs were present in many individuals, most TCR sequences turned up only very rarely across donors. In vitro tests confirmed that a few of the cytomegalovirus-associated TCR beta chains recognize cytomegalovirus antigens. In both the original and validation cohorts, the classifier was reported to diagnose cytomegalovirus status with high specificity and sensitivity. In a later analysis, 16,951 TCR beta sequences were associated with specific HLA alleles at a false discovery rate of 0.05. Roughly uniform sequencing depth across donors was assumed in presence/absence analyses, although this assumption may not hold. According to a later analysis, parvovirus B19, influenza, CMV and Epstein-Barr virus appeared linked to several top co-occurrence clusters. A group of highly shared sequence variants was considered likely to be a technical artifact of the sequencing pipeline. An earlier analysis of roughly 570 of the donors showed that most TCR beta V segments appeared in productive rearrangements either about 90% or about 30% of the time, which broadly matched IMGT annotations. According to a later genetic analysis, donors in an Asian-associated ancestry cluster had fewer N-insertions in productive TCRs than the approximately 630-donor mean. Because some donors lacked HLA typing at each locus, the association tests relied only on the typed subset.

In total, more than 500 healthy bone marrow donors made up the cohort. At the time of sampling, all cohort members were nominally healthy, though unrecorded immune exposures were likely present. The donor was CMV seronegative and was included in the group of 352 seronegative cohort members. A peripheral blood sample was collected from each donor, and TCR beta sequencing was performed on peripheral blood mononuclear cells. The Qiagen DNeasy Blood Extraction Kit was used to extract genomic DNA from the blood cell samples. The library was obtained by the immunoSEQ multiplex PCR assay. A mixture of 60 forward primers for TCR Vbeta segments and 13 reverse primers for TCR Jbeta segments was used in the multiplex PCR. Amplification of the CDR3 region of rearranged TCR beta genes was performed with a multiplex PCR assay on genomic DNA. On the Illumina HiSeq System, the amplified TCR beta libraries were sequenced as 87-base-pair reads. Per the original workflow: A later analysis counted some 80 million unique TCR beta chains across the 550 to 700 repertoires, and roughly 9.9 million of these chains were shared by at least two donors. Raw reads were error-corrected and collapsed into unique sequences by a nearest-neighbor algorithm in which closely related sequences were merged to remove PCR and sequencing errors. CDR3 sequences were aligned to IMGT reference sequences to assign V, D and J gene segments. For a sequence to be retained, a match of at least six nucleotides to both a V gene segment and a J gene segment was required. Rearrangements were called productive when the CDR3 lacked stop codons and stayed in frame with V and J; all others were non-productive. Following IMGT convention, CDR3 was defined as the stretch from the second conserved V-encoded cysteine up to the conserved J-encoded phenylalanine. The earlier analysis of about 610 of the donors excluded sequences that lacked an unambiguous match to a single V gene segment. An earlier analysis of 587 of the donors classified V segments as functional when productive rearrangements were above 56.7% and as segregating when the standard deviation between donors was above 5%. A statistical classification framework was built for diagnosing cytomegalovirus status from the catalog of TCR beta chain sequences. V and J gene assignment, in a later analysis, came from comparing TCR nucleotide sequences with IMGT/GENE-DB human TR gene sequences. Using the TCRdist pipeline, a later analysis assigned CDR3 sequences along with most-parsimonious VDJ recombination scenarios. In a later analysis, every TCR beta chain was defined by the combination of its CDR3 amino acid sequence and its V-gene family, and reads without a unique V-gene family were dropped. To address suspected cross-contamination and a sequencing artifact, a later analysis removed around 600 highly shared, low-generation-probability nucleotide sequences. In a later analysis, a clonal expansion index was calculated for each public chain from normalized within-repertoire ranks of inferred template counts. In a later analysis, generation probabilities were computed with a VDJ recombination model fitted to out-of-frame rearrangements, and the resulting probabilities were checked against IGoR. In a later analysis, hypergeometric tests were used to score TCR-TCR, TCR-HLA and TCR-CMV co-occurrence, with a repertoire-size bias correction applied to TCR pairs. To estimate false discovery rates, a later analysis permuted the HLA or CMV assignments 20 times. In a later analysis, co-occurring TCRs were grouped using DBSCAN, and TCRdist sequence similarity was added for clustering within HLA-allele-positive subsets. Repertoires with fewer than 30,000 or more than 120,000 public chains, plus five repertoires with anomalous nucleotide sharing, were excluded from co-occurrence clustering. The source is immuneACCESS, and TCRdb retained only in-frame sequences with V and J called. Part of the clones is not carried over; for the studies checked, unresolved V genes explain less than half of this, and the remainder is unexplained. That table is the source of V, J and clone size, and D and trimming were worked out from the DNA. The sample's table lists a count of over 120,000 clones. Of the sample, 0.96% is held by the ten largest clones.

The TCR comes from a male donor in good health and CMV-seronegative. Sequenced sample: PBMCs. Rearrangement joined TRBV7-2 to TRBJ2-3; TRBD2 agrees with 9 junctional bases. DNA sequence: TGTGCCAGCAGCTCTGCGTGGCGGGGGGGCACGCAGTATTTT. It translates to CASSSAWRGGTQYF.